This T cell receptor (beta chain) was captured in a study of cytomegalovirus exposure and HLA in healthy donors. About the research overall: Of the donors genotyped, approximately 400 in all, about 82% fell in the Caucasian-associated ancestry cluster.

CDR1 and CDR2 (germline): MNHNY, SVGAGI (reference sequence). The CDR3 is made up of 16 amino acids. Trimming cost V 8 bases and J 0 bases, with 17 bases left between them. Remarks on this clone: The antigen remains unidentified.

Findings and caveats of the study: While the bulk of TCR sequences proved rare, some public TCRs turned up in many donors. In a later analysis, V- and J-gene trimming of beta chains associated with a DCLRE1C missense variant, replicated independently.

The PCR contained 60 Vbeta and 13 Jbeta primers. Method: immunoSEQ multiplex PCR; TCRdb's copy keeps in-frame clones and lacks some. The sample gives approximately 140,000 clones, 73% of which show up once; around 1.2% is in the top ten. Sequencing was done on a sample of PBMCs. This receptor was identified in a middle-aged woman in good health and CMV-seronegative. V usage is TRBV6-6 and J usage is TRBJ2-1; tentative D call: TRBD2 (5 bases). CDR3 region: CASLYGKGPSYNEQFF. In nucleotides, the CDR3 is TGTGCCAGCCTCTACGGGAAGGGCCCCTCCTACAATGAGCAGTTCTTC.